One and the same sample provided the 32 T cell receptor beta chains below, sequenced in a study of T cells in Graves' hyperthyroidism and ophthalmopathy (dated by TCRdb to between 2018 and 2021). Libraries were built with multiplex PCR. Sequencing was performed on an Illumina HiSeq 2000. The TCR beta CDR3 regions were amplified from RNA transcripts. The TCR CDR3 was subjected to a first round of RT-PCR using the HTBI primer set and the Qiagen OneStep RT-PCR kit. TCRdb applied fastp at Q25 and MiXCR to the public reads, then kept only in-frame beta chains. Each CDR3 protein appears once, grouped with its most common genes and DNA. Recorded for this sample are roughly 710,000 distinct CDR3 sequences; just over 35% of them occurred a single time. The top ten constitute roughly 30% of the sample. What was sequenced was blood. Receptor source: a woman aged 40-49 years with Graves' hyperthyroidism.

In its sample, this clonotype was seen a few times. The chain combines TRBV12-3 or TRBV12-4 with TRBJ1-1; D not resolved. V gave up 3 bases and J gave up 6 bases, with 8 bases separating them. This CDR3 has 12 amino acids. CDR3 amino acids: CASSFGIAEAFF. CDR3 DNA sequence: TGTGCCAGCAGTTTCGGAATCGCTGAAGCTTTCTTT.

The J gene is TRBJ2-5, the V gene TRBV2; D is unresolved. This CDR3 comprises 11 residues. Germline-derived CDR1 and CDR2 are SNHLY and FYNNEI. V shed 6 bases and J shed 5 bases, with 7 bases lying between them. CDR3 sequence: CASRKLETQYF. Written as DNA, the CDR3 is TGTGCCAGCAGAAAACTCGAGACCCAGTACTTC.

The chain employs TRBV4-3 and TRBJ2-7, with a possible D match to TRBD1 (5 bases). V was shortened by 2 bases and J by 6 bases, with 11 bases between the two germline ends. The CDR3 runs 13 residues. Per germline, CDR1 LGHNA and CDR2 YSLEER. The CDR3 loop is CASSQNGAREQYF. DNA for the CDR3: TGCGCCAGCAGCCAAAATGGGGCCCGCGAGCAGTACTTC.

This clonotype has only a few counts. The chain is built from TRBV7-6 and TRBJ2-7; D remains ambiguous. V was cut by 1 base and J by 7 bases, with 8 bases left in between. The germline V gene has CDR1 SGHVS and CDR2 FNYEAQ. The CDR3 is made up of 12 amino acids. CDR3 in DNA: TGTGCCAGCAGCTTAGGGGGTAAAGAGCAGTACTTC. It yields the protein CASSLGGKEQYF.

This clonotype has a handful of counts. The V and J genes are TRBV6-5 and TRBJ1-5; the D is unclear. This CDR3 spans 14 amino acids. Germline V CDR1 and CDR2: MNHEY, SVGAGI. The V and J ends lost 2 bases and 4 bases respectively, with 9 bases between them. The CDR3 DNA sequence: TGTGCCAGCAGTTACACGGGAGCTAATCAGCCCCAGCATTTT. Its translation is CASSYTGANQPQHF.

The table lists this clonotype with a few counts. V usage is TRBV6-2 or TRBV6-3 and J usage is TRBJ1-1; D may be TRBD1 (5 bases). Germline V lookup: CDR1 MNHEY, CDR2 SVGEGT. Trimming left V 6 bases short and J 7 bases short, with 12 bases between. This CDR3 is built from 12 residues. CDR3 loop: CASRPGEGEAFF. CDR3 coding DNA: TGTGCCAGCAGACCGGGGGAGGGTGAAGCTTTCTTT.

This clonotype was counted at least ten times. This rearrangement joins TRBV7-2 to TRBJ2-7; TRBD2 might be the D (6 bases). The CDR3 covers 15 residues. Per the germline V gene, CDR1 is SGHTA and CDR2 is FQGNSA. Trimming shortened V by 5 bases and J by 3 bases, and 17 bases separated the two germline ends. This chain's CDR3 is CASSDPGLSIYEQYF. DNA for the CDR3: TGTGCCAGCAGCGATCCGGGACTGAGCATCTACGAGCAGTACTTC.

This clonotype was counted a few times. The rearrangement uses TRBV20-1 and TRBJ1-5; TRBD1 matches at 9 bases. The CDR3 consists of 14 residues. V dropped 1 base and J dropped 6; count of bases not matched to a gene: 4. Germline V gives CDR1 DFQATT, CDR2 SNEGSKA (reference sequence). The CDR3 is CSARAGTGSQPQHF. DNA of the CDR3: TGCAGTGCTAGAGCCGGGACAGGGTCTCAGCCCCAGCATTTT.

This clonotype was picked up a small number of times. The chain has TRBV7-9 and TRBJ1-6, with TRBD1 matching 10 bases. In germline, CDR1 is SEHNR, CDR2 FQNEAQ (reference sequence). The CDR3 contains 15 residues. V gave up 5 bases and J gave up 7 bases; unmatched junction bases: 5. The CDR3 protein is CASSPWTGGNSPLHF. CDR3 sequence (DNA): TGTGCCAGCAGCCCGTGGACAGGGGGAAATTCACCCCTCCACTTT.

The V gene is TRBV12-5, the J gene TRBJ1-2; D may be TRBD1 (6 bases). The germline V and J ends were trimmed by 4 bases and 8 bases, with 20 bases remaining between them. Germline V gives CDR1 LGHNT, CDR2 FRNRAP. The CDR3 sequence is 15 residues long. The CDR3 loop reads CASGSHRDRPGGYTF. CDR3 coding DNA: TGTGCTAGTGGTTCCCACAGGGACCGGCCGGGCGGCTACACCTTC. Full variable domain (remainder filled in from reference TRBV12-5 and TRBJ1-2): DARVTQTPRHKVTEMGQEVTMRCQPILGHNTVFWYRQTMMQGLELLAYFRNRAPLDDSGMPKDRFSAEMPDATLATLKIQPSEPRDSAVYFCASGSHRDRPGGYTFGSGTRLTVV.

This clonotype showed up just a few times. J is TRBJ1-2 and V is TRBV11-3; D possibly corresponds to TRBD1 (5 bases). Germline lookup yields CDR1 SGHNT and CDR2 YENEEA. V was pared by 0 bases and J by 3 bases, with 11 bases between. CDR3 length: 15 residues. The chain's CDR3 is CASSLEGGDHYGYTF. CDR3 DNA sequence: TGTGCCAGCAGCTTAGAAGGCGGGGACCACTATGGCTACACCTTC.

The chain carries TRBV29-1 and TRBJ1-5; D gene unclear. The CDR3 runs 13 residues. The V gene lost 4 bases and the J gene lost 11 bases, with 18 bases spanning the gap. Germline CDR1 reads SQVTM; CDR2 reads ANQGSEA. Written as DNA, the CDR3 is TGCAGCGTTGGGCATCTAGGGCAAGAGACCCAGCATTTT. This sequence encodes CSVGHLGQETQHF. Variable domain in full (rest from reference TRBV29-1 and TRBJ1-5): SAVISQKPSRDICQRGTSLTIQCQVDSQVTMMFWYRQQPGQSLTLIATANQGSEATYESGFVIDKFPISRPNLTFSTLTVSNMSPEDSSIYLCSVGHLGQETQHFGDGTRLSIL.

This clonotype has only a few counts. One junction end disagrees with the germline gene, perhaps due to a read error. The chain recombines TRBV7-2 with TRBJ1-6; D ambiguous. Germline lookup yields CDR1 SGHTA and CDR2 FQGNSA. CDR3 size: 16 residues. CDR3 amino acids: CASSQGPGPKNSPLHF. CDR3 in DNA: TGCGCCAGCAGCCAAGGACCCGGGCCGAAGAATTCACCCCTCCACTTT.

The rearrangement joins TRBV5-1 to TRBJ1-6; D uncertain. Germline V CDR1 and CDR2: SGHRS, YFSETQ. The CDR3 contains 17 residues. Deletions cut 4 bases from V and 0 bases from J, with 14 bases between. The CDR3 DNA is TGCGCCAGCAGCCCGGACCCAGGTAGCTCCTATAATTCACCCCTCCACTTT. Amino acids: CASSPDPGSSYNSPLHF.

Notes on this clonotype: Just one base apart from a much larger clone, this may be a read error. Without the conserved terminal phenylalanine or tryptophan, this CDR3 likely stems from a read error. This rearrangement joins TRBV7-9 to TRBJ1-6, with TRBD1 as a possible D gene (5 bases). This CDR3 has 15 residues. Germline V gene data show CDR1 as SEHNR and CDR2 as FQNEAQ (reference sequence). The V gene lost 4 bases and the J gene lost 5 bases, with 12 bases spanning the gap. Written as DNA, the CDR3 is TGTGCCAGCAGCTCTCCGGGCAGGGATAATTCACCCCTCCACCTT. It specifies CASSSPGRDNSPLHL.

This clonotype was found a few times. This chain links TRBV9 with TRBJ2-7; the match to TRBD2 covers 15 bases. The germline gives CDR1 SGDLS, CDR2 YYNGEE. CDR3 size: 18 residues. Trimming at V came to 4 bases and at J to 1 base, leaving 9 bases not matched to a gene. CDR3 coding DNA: TGTGCCAGCAGCCCCTACTCGGGACTAGCGGGAGGATCCTACGAGCAGTACTTC. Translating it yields CASSPYSGLAGGSYEQYF.

CDR3 protein: CASSRNPRERSPHEQYF. The DNA of the CDR3 is TGTGCCAGCAGCCGAAACCCCCGGGAGCGGAGCCCCCACGAGCAGTACTTC. The V and J genes are TRBV7-9 and TRBJ2-7, with D perhaps matching TRBD2 (6 bases). This CDR3 is built from 17 residues. Germline V lookup: CDR1 SEHNR, CDR2 FQNEAQ (reference sequence). V lost 5 bases and J lost 5, with 25 bases in between.

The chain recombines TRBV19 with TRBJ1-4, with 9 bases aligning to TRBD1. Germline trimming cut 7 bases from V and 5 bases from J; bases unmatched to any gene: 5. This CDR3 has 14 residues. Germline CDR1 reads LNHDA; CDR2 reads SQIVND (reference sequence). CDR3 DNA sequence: TGTGCCAGTACCCCCGGGACAGGGAATGAAAAACTGTTTTTT. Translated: CASTPGTGNEKLFF.

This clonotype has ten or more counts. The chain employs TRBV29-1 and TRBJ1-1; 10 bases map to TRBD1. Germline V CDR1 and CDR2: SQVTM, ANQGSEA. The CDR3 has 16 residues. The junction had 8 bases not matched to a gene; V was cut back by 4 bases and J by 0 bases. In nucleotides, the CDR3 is TGCAGCGTTGTCAGGGGACAGGGGCGCATGAACACTGAAGCTTTCTTT. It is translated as CSVVRGQGRMNTEAFF.

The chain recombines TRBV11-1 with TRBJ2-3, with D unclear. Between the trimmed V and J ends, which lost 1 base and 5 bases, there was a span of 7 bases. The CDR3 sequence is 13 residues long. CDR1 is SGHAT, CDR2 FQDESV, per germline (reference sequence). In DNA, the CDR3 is TGTGCCAGCAGCTTAGGCCTAAAAGATACGCAGTATTTT. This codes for CASSLGLKDTQYF.

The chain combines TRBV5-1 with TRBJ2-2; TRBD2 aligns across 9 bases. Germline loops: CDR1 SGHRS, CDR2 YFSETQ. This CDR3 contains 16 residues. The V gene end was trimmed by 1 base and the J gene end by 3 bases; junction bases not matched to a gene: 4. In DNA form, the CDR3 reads TGCGCCAGCAGCTTGTCCCCTAGCGGGGACACCGGGGAGCTGTTTTTT. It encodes CASSLSPSGDTGELFF.

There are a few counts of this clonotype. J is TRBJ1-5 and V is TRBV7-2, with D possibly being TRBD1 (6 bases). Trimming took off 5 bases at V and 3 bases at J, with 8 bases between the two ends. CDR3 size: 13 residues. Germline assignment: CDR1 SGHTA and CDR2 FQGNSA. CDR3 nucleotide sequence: TGTGCCAGCAGCCCAGGGGACAATCAGCCCCAGCATTTT. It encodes CASSPGDNQPQHF.

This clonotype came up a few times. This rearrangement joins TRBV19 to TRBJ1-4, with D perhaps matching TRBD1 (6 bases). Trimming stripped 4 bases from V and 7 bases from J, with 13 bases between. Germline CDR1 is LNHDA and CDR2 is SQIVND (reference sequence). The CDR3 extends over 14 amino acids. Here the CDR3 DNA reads TGTGCCAGTAGTAAAAACAGGGAAGGTGAAAAACTGTTTTTT. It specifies CASSKNREGEKLFF.

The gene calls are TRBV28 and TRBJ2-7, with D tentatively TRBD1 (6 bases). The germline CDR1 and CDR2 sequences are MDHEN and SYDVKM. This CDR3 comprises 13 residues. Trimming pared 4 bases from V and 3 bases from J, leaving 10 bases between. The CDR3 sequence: CASSSGDIYEQYF. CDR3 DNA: TGTGCCAGCAGTTCTGGGGACATCTACGAGCAGTACTTC.

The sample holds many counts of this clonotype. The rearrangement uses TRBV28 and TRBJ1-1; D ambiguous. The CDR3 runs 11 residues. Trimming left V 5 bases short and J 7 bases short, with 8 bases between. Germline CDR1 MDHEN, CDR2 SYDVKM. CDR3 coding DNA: TGTGCCAGCAGTAAGACGGTTGAAGCTTTCTTT. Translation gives CASSKTVEAFF.

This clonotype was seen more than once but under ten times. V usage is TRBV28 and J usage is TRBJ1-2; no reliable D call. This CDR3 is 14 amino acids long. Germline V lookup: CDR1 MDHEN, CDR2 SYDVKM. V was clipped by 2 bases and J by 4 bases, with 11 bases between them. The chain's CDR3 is CASSLREGPYGYTF. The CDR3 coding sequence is TGTGCCAGCAGTTTACGGGAGGGCCCCTATGGCTACACCTTC.

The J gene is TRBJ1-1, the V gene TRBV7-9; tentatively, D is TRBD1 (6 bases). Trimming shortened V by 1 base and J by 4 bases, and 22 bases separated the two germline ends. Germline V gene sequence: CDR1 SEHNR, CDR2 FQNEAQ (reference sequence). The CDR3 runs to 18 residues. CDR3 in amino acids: CASSLGDDVSGARTEAFF. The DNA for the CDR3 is TGTGCCAGCAGCTTAGGGGACGATGTCTCGGGGGCGCGCACTGAAGCTTTCTTT.

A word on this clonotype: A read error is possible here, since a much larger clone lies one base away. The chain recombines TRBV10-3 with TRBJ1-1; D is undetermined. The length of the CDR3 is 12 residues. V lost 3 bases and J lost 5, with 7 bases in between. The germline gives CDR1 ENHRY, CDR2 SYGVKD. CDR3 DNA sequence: TGTGCCATCAGTGACTATAGGACTGAAGCTTTCTTT. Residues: CAISDYRTEAFF.

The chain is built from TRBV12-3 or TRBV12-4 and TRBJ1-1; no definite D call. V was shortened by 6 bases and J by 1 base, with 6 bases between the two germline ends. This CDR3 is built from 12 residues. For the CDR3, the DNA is TGTGCCAGCAGGCTACAGAACACTGAAGCTTTCTTT. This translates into CASRLQNTEAFF.

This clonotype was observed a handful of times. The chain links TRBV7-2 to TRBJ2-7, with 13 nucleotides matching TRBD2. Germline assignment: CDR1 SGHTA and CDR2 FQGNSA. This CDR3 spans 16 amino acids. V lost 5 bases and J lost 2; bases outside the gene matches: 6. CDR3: CASSDRLAGGAYEQYF. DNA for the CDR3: TGTGCCAGCAGCGACAGACTAGCGGGGGGTGCCTACGAGCAGTACTTC. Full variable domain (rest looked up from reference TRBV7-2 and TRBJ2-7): GAGVSQSPSNKVTEKGKDVELRCDPISGHTALYWYRQSLGQGLEFLIYFQGNSAPDKSGLPSDRFSAERTGGSVSTLTIQRTQQEDSAVYLCASSDRLAGGAYEQYFGPGTRLTVT.

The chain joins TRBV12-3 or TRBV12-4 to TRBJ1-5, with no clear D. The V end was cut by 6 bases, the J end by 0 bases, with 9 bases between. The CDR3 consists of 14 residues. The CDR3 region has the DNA TGTGCCAGCAGGACGGGGAGTAGCAATCAGCCCCAGCATTTT. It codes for CASRTGSSNQPQHF.

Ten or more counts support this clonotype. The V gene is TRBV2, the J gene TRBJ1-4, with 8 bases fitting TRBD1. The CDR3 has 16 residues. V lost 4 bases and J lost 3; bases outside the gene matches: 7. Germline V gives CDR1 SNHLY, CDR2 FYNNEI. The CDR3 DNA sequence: TGTGCCAGCAGTGGGACAGGGTTCTGGGCTAATGAAAAACTGTTTTTT. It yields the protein CASSGTGFWANEKLFF. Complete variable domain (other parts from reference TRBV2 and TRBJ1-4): EPEVTQTPSHQVTQMGQEVILRCVPISNHLYFYWYRQILGQKVEFLVSFYNNEISEKSEIFDDQFSVERPDGSNFTLKIRSTKLEDSAMYFCASSGTGFWANEKLFFGSGTQLSVL.